These 11 T cell receptor beta chains were all obtained from the same sample, sequenced in a study of T-cell reconstitution after alpha-beta-depleted transplantation in children. Molecular barcoding with unique molecular identifiers was used for the TCRbeta library. MiXCR, applied by TCRdb to the PCR reads, yields one record per CDR3 protein. The table includes some 520,000 distinct CDR3 sequences, 32% detected once. Here the sequenced sample was PBMCs from the stem cell graft donor, taken from the stem cell graft. These TCRs come from a human donor who donated a stem cell graft to a child with aplastic anemia.

The J gene is TRBJ1-4, the V gene TRBV4-3; D unclear. V lost 3 bases and J lost 10, with 12 bases in between. CDR1 is LGHNA, CDR2 YSLEER, per germline. This CDR3 region has 13 residues. CDR3 region: CASSHGEAGKLFF. In DNA, the CDR3 is TGCGCCAGCAGCCACGGCGAGGCAGGAAAACTGTTTTTT.

The CDR3 DNA reads as TGCAGCGTTGAACTCTGGGACAGGGGAGAGACCCAGTACTTC. Amino acid sequence: CSVELWDRGETQYF. The chain uses TRBV29-1 and TRBJ2-5; 10 bases line up with TRBD1. In germline, CDR1 is SQVTM, CDR2 ANQGSEA. J gave up 4 bases and V 2 bases, and 4 bases lay outside the gene matches. The CDR3 loop spans 14 amino acids.

CDR3 sequence reads: CSAQRDLEEETQYF. CDR3 coding DNA: TGCAGCGCCCAACGGGACTTAGAAGAAGAGACCCAGTACTTC. V is TRBV29-1 and J is TRBJ2-5; a possible D gene is TRBD2 (6 bases). Trimming shortened V by 7 bases and J by 3 bases, and 18 bases separated the two germline ends. Germline CDR1 reads SQVTM; CDR2 reads ANQGSEA. The CDR3 is 14 amino acids.

This clonotype showed up just a few times. This rearrangement joins TRBV18 to TRBJ1-2, with TRBD1 identical over 9 bases. Germline V gives CDR1 KGHSH, CDR2 LQKENI. This CDR3 has 17 residues. With V trimmed by 0 bases and J by 4 bases, 9 bases remained unmatched. CDR3 protein: CASSPPLPGQGSYGYTF. The CDR3 DNA reads TGTGCCAGCTCACCACCGCTTCCGGGACAGGGATCCTATGGCTACACCTTC. Supplemented by reference TRBV18 and TRBJ1-2, the full variable domain reads NAGVMQNPRHLVRRRGQEARLRCSPMKGHSHVYWYRQLPEEGLKFMVYLQKENIIDESGMPKERFSAEFPKEGPSILRIQQVVRGDSAAYFCASSPPLPGQGSYGYTFGSGTRLTVV.

This clonotype was seen a few times. This chain links TRBV28 with TRBJ2-1; perhaps TRBD1 as D (6 bases). V lost 6 bases to trimming and J lost 1 base, with 10 bases between them. This CDR3 has 14 amino acids. CDR1 is MDHEN, CDR2 SYDVKM, per germline. The DNA of the CDR3 is TGTGCCAGCAGCATAACAGGGTCCTACAATGAGCAGTTCTTC. Translating gives CASSITGSYNEQFF.

This clonotype was seen only a few times. V and J are TRBV20-1 and TRBJ2-2; possible D gene TRBD1, 6 bases. This CDR3 contains 13 residues. CDR1 DFQATT and CDR2 SNEGSKA come from the germline V gene (reference sequence). Trimming pared 2 bases from V and 5 bases from J, leaving 9 bases between. This CDR3 reads CSARPQGTGELFF. DNA of the CDR3: TGCAGTGCTAGACCACAGGGAACCGGGGAGCTGTTTTTT.

The V gene is TRBV28, the J gene TRBJ1-4; the D gene is possibly TRBD1 (6 bases). The germline CDR1 and CDR2 sequences are MDHEN and SYDVKM. V was trimmed by 3 bases and J by 8 bases, leaving 16 bases between them. This CDR3 region has 15 residues. DNA of the CDR3: TGTGCCAGCAGTTTGCAAACAGGGTTCGGGGAAAAACTGTTTTTT. Protein product: CASSLQTGFGEKLFF.

The chain has TRBV30 and TRBJ2-5, with unresolved D. V lost 3 bases, J lost 3 bases, and 5 bases lay in between. Germline CDR1 GTSNPN, CDR2 SVGIG (reference sequence). This CDR3 has 11 amino acids. The CDR3 DNA follows: TGTGCCTGGAGGGAAAAAGAGACCCAGTACTTC. Translated: CAWREKETQYF.

This chain joins TRBV11-2 and TRBJ2-2; maybe TRBD1 (6 bases). V was shortened by 4 bases and J by 6 bases, with 15 bases between the two germline ends. The germline CDR1 and CDR2 sequences are SGHAT and FQNNGV. This CDR3 has 15 amino acids. The CDR3: CASSSGHRGPGELFF. The CDR3 DNA reads TGTGCCAGCAGCTCGGGACATCGGGGACCCGGGGAGCTGTTTTTT. The full variable domain, its missing parts supplied by reference TRBV11-2 and TRBJ2-2, is EAGVAQSPRYKIIEKRQSVAFWCNPISGHATLYWYQQILGQGPKLLIQFQNNGVVDDSQLPKDRFSAERLKGVDSTLKIQPAKLEDSAVYLCASSSGHRGPGELFFGEGSRLTVL.

Here the CDR3 DNA reads TGCAGTGCTACCCGACAGGCATCACCCCTCCACTTT. Translation: CSATRQASPLHF. The genes are TRBV20-1 and TRBJ1-6; D may be TRBD1 (6 bases). With 4 bases removed from V and 10 bases from J, the gap between germline ends came to 11 bases. The length of the CDR3 is 12 residues. Germline V gives CDR1 DFQATT, CDR2 SNEGSKA (reference sequence).

The J gene is TRBJ1-1, the V gene TRBV5-1, with TRBD1 matching 8 bases. V lost 0 bases and J lost 3; bases outside the gene matches: 10. This CDR3 is built from 17 residues. Germline CDR1 reads SGHRS; CDR2 reads YFSETQ. CDR3 amino acids: CASSLVNIDRGYTEAFF. The CDR3 nucleotides read TGCGCCAGCAGCTTGGTCAATATAGACAGGGGCTACACTGAAGCTTTCTTT.